This T cell receptor (beta chain) was recovered during a study of blood T cells in healthy people across ages. J gave up 11 bases and V 5 bases, and 18 bases lay outside the gene matches. CDR1 SQVTM and CDR2 ANQGSEA come from the germline V gene. CDR3 length: 15 amino acids. A second PCR of roughly 7 to 11 cycles used a sample-barcoded 5' primer and a J-beta primer mix. TCRdb re-called the 5' RACE reads with MiXCR, one entry per CDR3 protein. The data contain 850,000 to 1,300,000 distinct CDR3 sequences, over 35% of them singletons. Every participating donor contributed approximately 10 milliliters of peripheral blood through a draw.

The TCR sequence derives from a woman aged 55-75 years in good health. This chain links TRBV29-1 with TRBJ2-5; 9 bases are shared with TRBD1. The specimen sequenced was blood. Here the CDR3 reads CSVRGDRTGDNEQYF. The CDR3 nucleotides read TGCAGCGTTCGCGGGGACCGGACAGGGGACAATGAGCAGTACTTC.